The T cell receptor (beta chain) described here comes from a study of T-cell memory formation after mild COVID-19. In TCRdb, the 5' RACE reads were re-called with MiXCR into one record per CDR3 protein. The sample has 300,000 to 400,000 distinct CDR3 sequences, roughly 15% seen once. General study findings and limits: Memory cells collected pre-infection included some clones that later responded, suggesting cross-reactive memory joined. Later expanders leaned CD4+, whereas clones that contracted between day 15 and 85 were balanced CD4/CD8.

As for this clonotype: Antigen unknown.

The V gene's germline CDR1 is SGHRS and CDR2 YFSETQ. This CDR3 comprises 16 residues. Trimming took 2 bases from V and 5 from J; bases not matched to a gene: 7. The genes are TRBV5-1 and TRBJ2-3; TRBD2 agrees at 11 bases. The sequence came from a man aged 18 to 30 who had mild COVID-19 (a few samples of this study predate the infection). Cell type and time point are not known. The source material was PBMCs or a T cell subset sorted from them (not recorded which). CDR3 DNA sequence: TGCGCCAGCAGCTTACAACTAGCGGGGGTCGGAGATACGCAGTATTTT. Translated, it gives CASSLQLAGVGDTQYF.